Below, 4 T cell receptor beta chains from the same sample are listed, as sequenced in a study of cytomegalovirus exposure and HLA in healthy donors. The PCR had 60 Vbeta and 13 Jbeta primers. Clones were sequenced by immunoSEQ multiplex PCR, and TCRdb holds only the in-frame ones, with some missing. The data contain 150,000 to 200,000 clones, over 9.5% of them singletons. The material sequenced was PBMCs. Every receptor here comes from a man aged 50 to 59 in good health and CMV-seropositive.

The V call is TRBV7-6, the J call TRBJ2-3; 10 nucleotides align to TRBD1. The CDR3 has 16 residues. V shed 5 bases and J 4 bases; nucleotides not matched to a gene: 9. Germline V gene data show CDR1 as SGHVS and CDR2 as FNYEAQ. The CDR3 bases are TGTGCCAGCAGCCCCTCCGTGGGACAGGGGTCAGATACGCAGTATTTT. Amino acid sequence: CASSPSVGQGSDTQYF. Complete variable domain (other parts from reference TRBV7-6 and TRBJ2-3): GAGVSQSPRYKVTKRGQDVALRCDPISGHVSLYWYRQALGQGPEFLTYFNYEAQQDKSGLPNDRFSAERPEGSISTLTIQRTEQRDSAMYRCASSPSVGQGSDTQYFGPGTRLTVL.

This chain connects TRBV20-1 to TRBJ1-5, with D uncertain. Germline CDR1 reads DFQATT; CDR2 reads SNEGSKA (reference sequence). V was clipped by 3 bases and J by 11 bases, with 11 bases between them. There are 11 residues in the CDR3. CDR3 in DNA: TGCAGTGCTAGGATGGGCAACGCCCAGCATTTT. As protein: CSARMGNAQHF.

The J gene is TRBJ2-2, the V gene TRBV5-6; TRBD2 is a possible D gene (6 bases). The CDR3 spans 15 residues. Germline V gene lookup returns CDR1 SGHDT and CDR2 YYEEEE. The V gene lost 4 bases and the J gene lost 2 bases, with 12 bases spanning the gap. The CDR3 loop reads CASSRGTHNTGELFF. In nucleotides, the CDR3 is TGTGCCAGCAGCCGCGGGACCCATAACACCGGGGAGCTGTTTTTT.

The sample holds a few counts of this clone. The rearrangement links TRBV4-2 to TRBJ2-3; D ambiguous. This CDR3 comprises 16 residues. From germline, CDR1 is LGHNA and CDR2 YNFKEQ. V lost 2 bases and J lost 5, with 17 bases in between. This chain's CDR3 is CASSQMTRPFEDTQYF. CDR3 in DNA: TGTGCCAGCAGCCAAATGACTCGACCCTTTGAAGATACGCAGTATTTT.